A selection of T cell receptor beta chains follows, all from one sample in a study of blood T cells in healthy people across ages. One entry per CDR3 protein results from TCRdb running MiXCR on the 5' RACE reads. Of around 900,000 distinct CDR3 sequences listed, 51% are singletons. The specimen sequenced was blood. These receptors were collected from a woman aged 55-75 years in good health. Each CDR3 is given with its conserved first and last residue. D genes are given only for firm matches. Size is stated for part of the rows, as once, few or many counts, or as a class when the clone is expanded.

D gene: TRBD1
V gene: TRBV28
CDR3 length: 15
clone size: NA
J gene: TRBJ2-7
CDR3 DNA: TGTGCCAGCAGACCAATACAGGGGGCGGTCTACGAGCAGTACTTC
CDR3 protein: CASRPIQGAVYEQYF

D gene: TRBD2
V gene: TRBV29-1
CDR3 length: 15
clone size: few
J gene: TRBJ2-1
CDR3 DNA: TGCAGCGTTTCCCTCACTAGCGGCCCTTACAATGAGCAGTTCTTC
CDR3 protein: CSVSLTSGPYNEQFF

D gene: TRBD2
V gene: TRBV6-2/TRBV6-3
CDR3 length: 17
clone size: NA
J gene: TRBJ2-7
CDR3 DNA: TGTGCCAGCAGGAACCCCTTTAGCGGGAGGCGGACTAACGAGCAGTACTTC
CDR3 protein: CASRNPFSGRRTNEQYF

D gene: NA
V gene: TRBV20-1
CDR3 length: 14
clone size: few
J gene: TRBJ2-7
CDR3 DNA: TGCAGTGTGCCCCAACAGGACCACTCCTACGAGCAGTACTTC
CDR3 protein: CSVPQQDHSYEQYF

D gene: NA
V gene: TRBV29-1
CDR3 length: 15
clone size: NA
J gene: TRBJ1-1
CDR3 DNA: TGCAGCGTTTTAACCCCCTCGGGGGGTCGCACTGAAGCTTTCTTT
CDR3 protein: CSVLTPSGGRTEAFF

D gene: NA
V gene: TRBV19
CDR3 length: 16
clone size: NA
J gene: TRBJ2-3
CDR3 DNA: TGTGCCTCAACCACGGTCGGAGCGGCTAGCACAGATACGCAGTATTTT
CDR3 protein: CASTTVGAASTDTQYF

D gene: NA
V gene: TRBV28
CDR3 length: 14
clone size: NA
J gene: TRBJ1-2
CDR3 DNA: TGTGCCAGCCTTATACGTGGGGGGTCATATGGCTACACCTTC
CDR3 protein: CASLIRGGSYGYTF

D gene: NA
V gene: TRBV4-1
CDR3 length: 12
clone size: NA
J gene: TRBJ2-7
CDR3 DNA: TGCGCTAGCAGGTCGAGCGCGGGTGAGCAGTACTTC
CDR3 protein: CASRSSAGEQYF

D gene: NA
V gene: TRBV19
CDR3 length: 14
clone size: NA
J gene: TRBJ2-2
CDR3 DNA: TGTGCCAGTAGTAAGCGCCGATCCACCGGGGAGCTGTTTTTT
CDR3 protein: CASSKRRSTGELFF

D gene: TRBD2
V gene: TRBV4-1
CDR3 length: 14
clone size: few
J gene: TRBJ2-7
CDR3 DNA: TGCGCCAGCAGCCAAGCTAGCGGAACCTACGAGCAGTACTTC
CDR3 protein: CASSQASGTYEQYF

D gene: NA
V gene: TRBV5-1
CDR3 length: 12
clone size: NA
J gene: TRBJ2-7
CDR3 DNA: TGCGCCAGCAGCCTATTACAAGACGAGCAGTACTTC
CDR3 protein: CASSLLQDEQYF

D gene: TRBD1
V gene: TRBV7-9
CDR3 length: 15
clone size: NA
J gene: TRBJ1-6
CDR3 DNA: TGTGCCAGCAGATCTTGGGGACAGGGGAATTCACCCCTCCACTTT
CDR3 protein: CASRSWGQGNSPLHF

D gene: NA
V gene: TRBV12-1
CDR3 length: 15
clone size: few
J gene: TRBJ2-7
CDR3 DNA: TGTGCCAGCAGCCAGGACCGGACAGACTCCTACGAGCAGTACTTC
CDR3 protein: CASSQDRTDSYEQYF

D gene: TRBD2
V gene: TRBV27
CDR3 length: 14
clone size: NA
J gene: TRBJ2-3
CDR3 DNA: TGTGCCAGCATCCAGCGGGGGCGCACAGATACGCAGTATTTT
CDR3 protein: CASIQRGRTDTQYF

D gene: NA
V gene: TRBV20-1
CDR3 length: 13
clone size: NA
J gene: TRBJ2-7
CDR3 DNA: TGCAGTGCTAACGAGGCCAAGCCTGGCGAGCAGTACTTC
CDR3 protein: CSANEAKPGEQYF

D gene: NA
V gene: TRBV13
CDR3 length: 12
clone size: many
J gene: TRBJ2-5
CDR3 DNA: TGTGCCAGCAGCTTAGGAAGGGAGACCCAGTACTTC
CDR3 protein: CASSLGRETQYF

D gene: NA
V gene: TRBV28
CDR3 length: 13
clone size: NA
J gene: TRBJ2-7
CDR3 DNA: TGTGCCAGCACAAAGACAGCGACGGGCGAGCAGTACTTC
CDR3 protein: CASTKTATGEQYF

D gene: NA
V gene: TRBV29-1
CDR3 length: 14
clone size: many
J gene: TRBJ2-3
CDR3 DNA: TGCAGCTATAGCGAGGGGGGACGAGGAGATACGCAGTATTTT
CDR3 protein: CSYSEGGRGDTQYF

D gene: TRBD2
V gene: TRBV12-3/TRBV12-4
CDR3 length: 17
clone size: NA
J gene: TRBJ2-3
CDR3 DNA: TGTGCCAGCACCCTAGCGGGACTAGCGGGAAACACAGATACGCAGTATTTT
CDR3 protein: CASTLAGLAGNTDTQYF

D gene: NA
V gene: TRBV20-1
CDR3 length: 12
clone size: few
J gene: TRBJ2-1
CDR3 DNA: TGCAGAACTCAGAGCTCCTACAATGAGCAGTTCTTC
CDR3 protein: CRTQSSYNEQFF

D gene: NA
V gene: TRBV20-1
CDR3 length: 14
clone size: few
J gene: TRBJ1-5
CDR3 DNA: TGCAGTGCTAGGGCGGGCGCGGGCAATCAGCCCCAGCATTTT
CDR3 protein: CSARAGAGNQPQHF

D gene: TRBD2
V gene: TRBV7-9
CDR3 length: 15
clone size: NA
J gene: TRBJ2-3
CDR3 DNA: TGTGCCAGCAGCTGGGGGACTAGCGGCACAGATACGCAGTATTTT
CDR3 protein: CASSWGTSGTDTQYF

D gene: NA
V gene: TRBV7-9
CDR3 length: 14
clone size: few
J gene: TRBJ2-4
CDR3 DNA: TGTGCCAGCAGCGCAGGGAAAGCCAAAAACATTCAGTACTTC
CDR3 protein: CASSAGKAKNIQYF

D gene: NA
V gene: TRBV12-3/TRBV12-4
CDR3 length: 15
clone size: few
J gene: TRBJ2-7
CDR3 DNA: TGTGCCAGCACATCAGAAGGCGGGATCCCCTACGAGCAGTACTTC
CDR3 protein: CASTSEGGIPYEQYF

D gene: NA
V gene: TRBV2
CDR3 length: 14
clone size: once
J gene: TRBJ2-5
CDR3 DNA: TGTGCCAGCAGTGAACGGCGCAGCCAAGAGACCCAGTACTTC
CDR3 protein: CASSERRSQETQYF

D gene: NA
V gene: TRBV2
CDR3 length: 12
clone size: NA
J gene: TRBJ2-3
CDR3 DNA: TGTGCCAGCATTCAGGGGAAGACTACGCAGTATTTT
CDR3 protein: CASIQGKTTQYF

D gene: NA
V gene: TRBV20-1
CDR3 length: 17
clone size: NA
J gene: TRBJ2-1
CDR3 DNA: TGCAGTGCTAGAGATCCCCTAACGGGAGTGTGGTACAATGAGCAGTTCTTC
CDR3 protein: CSARDPLTGVWYNEQFF

D gene: TRBD2
V gene: TRBV15
CDR3 length: 19
clone size: few
J gene: TRBJ2-3
CDR3 DNA: TGTGCCACCAGCCCTCGGACTAGCGGGATGGGATTAGCACGAGATACGCAGTATTTT
CDR3 protein: CATSPRTSGMGLARDTQYF

D gene: TRBD2
V gene: TRBV7-2
CDR3 length: 15
clone size: few
J gene: TRBJ2-7
CDR3 DNA: TGTGCCAGCAGCTCCGTACTAGCGGGAGGGGGCGAGCAGTACTTC
CDR3 protein: CASSSVLAGGGEQYF

D gene: NA
V gene: TRBV20-1
CDR3 length: 10
clone size: NA
J gene: TRBJ1-2
CDR3 DNA: TGCAGTGCTAGAGGGAGGCCCTACACCTTC
CDR3 protein: CSARGRPYTF

D gene: TRBD2
V gene: TRBV18
CDR3 length: 13
clone size: few
J gene: TRBJ2-1
CDR3 DNA: TGTGCCAGCTCACCACAGCGGGAGAGTGAGCAGTTCTTC
CDR3 protein: CASSPQRESEQFF

D gene: NA
V gene: TRBV20-1
CDR3 length: 12
clone size: few
J gene: TRBJ2-1
CDR3 DNA: TGCAGTGCTAGAGAGGCCCCAGATGAGCAGTTCTTC
CDR3 protein: CSAREAPDEQFF

D gene: NA
V gene: TRBV6-2/TRBV6-3
CDR3 length: 15
clone size: NA
J gene: TRBJ2-3
CDR3 DNA: TGTGCCAGCACCACCCTAGGACTCGCGTCCAATACGCAGTATTTT
CDR3 protein: CASTTLGLASNTQYF

D gene: NA
V gene: TRBV27
CDR3 length: 13
clone size: once
J gene: TRBJ1-6
CDR3 DNA: TGTGCCAGCAGTGATCGGACAGATTCACCCCCCCACTTT
CDR3 protein: CASSDRTDSPPHF

D gene: TRBD2
V gene: TRBV6-6
CDR3 length: 16
clone size: NA
J gene: TRBJ2-1
CDR3 DNA: TGTGCCAGCAGTACCGCAGCGGGAGGGCGATACAATGAGCAGTTCTTC
CDR3 protein: CASSTAAGGRYNEQFF

D gene: NA
V gene: TRBV6-5
CDR3 length: 15
clone size: NA
J gene: TRBJ2-7
CDR3 DNA: TGTGCCAGCAGTTCACGGTACGGCCCAACCTACGAGCAGTACTTC
CDR3 protein: CASSSRYGPTYEQYF

D gene: NA
V gene: TRBV6-6
CDR3 length: 15
clone size: NA
J gene: TRBJ1-1
CDR3 DNA: TGTGCCAGCAGTTACTCGATTCACGTGAACACTGAAGCTTTCTTT
CDR3 protein: CASSYSIHVNTEAFF

D gene: NA
V gene: TRBV20-1
CDR3 length: 12
clone size: many
J gene: TRBJ2-3
CDR3 DNA: TGCAGTGCGCGGGATTTCACAGATACGCAGTATTTT
CDR3 protein: CSARDFTDTQYF

D gene: NA
V gene: TRBV4-1
CDR3 length: 16
clone size: once
J gene: TRBJ1-6
CDR3 DNA: TGCGCCAGCAGCCCTAGCCGAACAGGGTTAAATTCACCCCTCCACTTT
CDR3 protein: CASSPSRTGLNSPLHF

D gene: TRBD2
V gene: TRBV27
CDR3 length: 18
clone size: NA
J gene: TRBJ2-1
CDR3 DNA: TGTGCCAGCAGTCCCCAGTCTAGCGGGATAGTTTCCTACAATGAGCAGTTCTTC
CDR3 protein: CASSPQSSGIVSYNEQFF

D gene: NA
V gene: TRBV2
CDR3 length: 13
clone size: once
J gene: TRBJ1-1
CDR3 DNA: TGTGCCAGTCGGACAGAGGTAAACACTGAAGCTTTCTTT
CDR3 protein: CASRTEVNTEAFF

D gene: NA
V gene: TRBV2
CDR3 length: 14
clone size: few
J gene: TRBJ1-4
CDR3 DNA: TGTGCCAGCATCCCCGAGACAACTAATGAAAAACTGTTTTTT
CDR3 protein: CASIPETTNEKLFF

D gene: TRBD1
V gene: TRBV7-2
CDR3 length: 13
clone size: NA
J gene: TRBJ1-2
CDR3 DNA: TGTGCCAGCAGCCCCGGACAGGGGGCAGGCTACACCTTC
CDR3 protein: CASSPGQGAGYTF

D gene: NA
V gene: TRBV7-6
CDR3 length: 13
clone size: few
J gene: TRBJ2-1
CDR3 DNA: TGTGCCAGCAGTCCCGACTCTCTCGGGGAGCAGTTCTTC
CDR3 protein: CASSPDSLGEQFF